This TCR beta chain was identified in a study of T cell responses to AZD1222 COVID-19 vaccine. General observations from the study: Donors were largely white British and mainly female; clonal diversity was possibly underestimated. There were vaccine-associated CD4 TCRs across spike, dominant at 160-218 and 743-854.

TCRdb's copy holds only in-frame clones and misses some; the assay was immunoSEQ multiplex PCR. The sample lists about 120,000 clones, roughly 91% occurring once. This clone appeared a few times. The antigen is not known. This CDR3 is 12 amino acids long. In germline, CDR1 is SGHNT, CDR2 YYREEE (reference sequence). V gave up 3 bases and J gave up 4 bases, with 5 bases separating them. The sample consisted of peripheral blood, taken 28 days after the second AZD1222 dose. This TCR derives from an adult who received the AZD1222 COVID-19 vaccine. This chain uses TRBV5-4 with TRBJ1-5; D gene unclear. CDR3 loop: CASSYPNQPQHF. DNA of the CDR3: TGTGCCAGCAGCTACCCTAATCAGCCCCAGCATTTT.